These 31 T cell receptor beta chains share one sample of origin, sequenced in a study of blood T cell repertoires in COVID-19. Data came from immunoSEQ multiplex PCR; TCRdb stores just in-frame clones and leaves some out. The sample has under 150,000 clones, over 65% seen once. The sequenced sample consisted of peripheral blood. The receptors stem from an elderly woman with active or convalescent COVID-19.

V and J are TRBV30 and TRBJ2-2; 8 positions match TRBD1. In germline, CDR1 is GTSNPN, CDR2 SVGIG (reference sequence). CDR3 length equals 16 residues. J lost 4 bases, V lost 1 base, and 8 bases had no gene match. This CDR3 is CAWSAQGAILTGELFF. As DNA, the CDR3 is TGTGCCTGGAGTGCCCAGGGGGCGATTCTCACCGGGGAGCTGTTTTTT.

This clone was seen a handful of times. V and J are TRBV5-1 and TRBJ2-2; 8 bases are a match to TRBD1. This CDR3 is built from 14 residues. Germline V lookup: CDR1 SGHRS, CDR2 YFSETQ. J was trimmed by 5 bases and V by 2 bases; bases with no gene match: 2. This CDR3 reads CASSFGQGTGELFF. CDR3 nucleotides: TGCGCCAGCAGCTTCGGACAGGGAACCGGGGAGCTGTTTTTT. The full variable domain, in which reference TRBV5-1 and TRBJ2-2 provide the parts outside the CDR3, is KAGVTQTPRYLIKTRGQQVTLSCSPISGHRSVSWYQQTPGQGLQFLFEYFSETQRNKGNFPGRFSGRQFSNSRSEMNVSTLELGDSALYLCASSFGQGTGELFFGEGSRLTVL.

This chain uses TRBV4-1 with TRBJ1-2; no clear D gene. Trimming removed 4 bases from V and 2 bases from J, with 11 bases in between. The CDR3 spans 14 residues. CDR1 and CDR2 from the germline V gene are MGHRA and YSYEKL. CDR3: CASSPGPGNYGYTF. The CDR3 DNA reads TGCGCCAGCAGCCCCGGCCCGGGGAACTATGGCTACACCTTC.

The chain recombines TRBV6-2 or TRBV6-3 with TRBJ1-2, with D tentatively TRBD1 (6 bases). The germline gives CDR1 MNHEY, CDR2 SVGEGT. This CDR3 spans 16 amino acids. Between the trimmed V and J ends, which lost 2 bases and 1 base, there was a span of 14 bases. This chain's CDR3 is CASSYDRPLVNYGYTF. The CDR3 DNA reads TGTGCCAGCAGTTACGACAGGCCACTCGTTAACTATGGCTACACCTTC.

V and J are TRBV7-2 and TRBJ2-3; TRBD2 is a possible D gene (7 bases). The CDR3 loop spans 16 amino acids. V was shortened by 1 base and J by 1 base, with 12 bases between the two germline ends. Germline values: CDR1 SGHTA, CDR2 FQGNSA. CDR3 DNA: TGTGCCAGCAGCTTAGGAGACGGGGGGCGCACAGATACGCAGTATTTT. As protein: CASSLGDGGRTDTQYF. Drawing the rest from reference TRBV7-2 and TRBJ2-3, the complete variable domain is GAGVSQSPSNKVTEKGKDVELRCDPISGHTALYWYRQSLGQGLEFLIYFQGNSAPDKSGLPSDRFSAERTGGSVSTLTIQRTQQEDSAVYLCASSLGDGGRTDTQYFGPGTRLTVL.

The V and J genes are TRBV3-1 (or the pseudogene TRBV3-2) and TRBJ2-1; 7 bases map to TRBD2. CDR3 length equals 17 residues. The J segment lost 6 bases and the V segment lost 0 bases, leaving 11 bases of the junction unmatched. Germline V gives CDR1 LGHDT, CDR2 YNNKEL (reference sequence). The CDR3 is CASSQDSWGGPINEQFF. DNA for the CDR3: TGTGCCAGCAGCCAAGATAGTTGGGGGGGTCCGATCAATGAGCAGTTCTTC.

This chain's CDR3 is CASSMTGIRRSYNSPLHF. The CDR3, as DNA: TGTGCCAGTAGCATGACAGGGATTCGACGCTCCTATAATTCACCCCTCCACTTT. V gene TRBV19 combines with J gene TRBJ1-6; 7 positions agree with TRBD1. The germline CDR1 and CDR2 sequences are LNHDA and SQIVND (reference sequence). The ends lost 6 bases at V and 0 bases at J; junction bases unmatched: 11. The CDR3 sequence is 18 residues long.

This chain links TRBV18 with TRBJ2-7; TRBD1 matches at 12 bases. The CDR3 runs 14 residues. Germline CDR1 is KGHSH and CDR2 is LQKENI. The trim removed 3 bases at V and 6 bases at J, leaving 3 bases unmatched. CDR3 sequence (DNA): TGTGCCAGCTCACCCGGGACAGGGGGCAGCGAGCAGTACTTC. This sequence encodes CASSPGTGGSEQYF. Full variable domain (outside the CDR3, taken from reference TRBV18 and TRBJ2-7): NAGVMQNPRHLVRRRGQEARLRCSPMKGHSHVYWYRQLPEEGLKFMVYLQKENIIDESGMPKERFSAEFPKEGPSILRIQQVVRGDSAAYFCASSPGTGGSEQYFGPGTRLTVT.

The chain carries TRBV4-2 and TRBJ1-2; 8 bases map to TRBD1. The CDR3 runs 15 residues. CDR1 and CDR2 (germline): LGHNA, YNFKEQ. Unmatched junction bases numbered 8, after V lost 1 base and J lost 7 bases. The CDR3 bases are TGTGCCAGCAGCCAAGCCGGCCAGGGGGCCGCTGGCTACACCTTC. This sequence encodes CASSQAGQGAAGYTF.

This chain joins TRBV3-1 (or the pseudogene TRBV3-2) and TRBJ2-1, with 11 bases identical to TRBD2. The CDR3 totals 15 residues. Germline V gives CDR1 LGHDT, CDR2 YNNKEL (reference sequence). Unmatched junction bases numbered 5, after V lost 4 bases and J lost 6 bases. CDR3 nucleotide sequence: TGTGCCAGCAGCCCGGGACTAGCGGTGAGCAATGAGCAGTTCTTC. Translated, it gives CASSPGLAVSNEQFF.

This sequence joins TRBV19 and TRBJ2-7; possible D gene TRBD1, 6 bases. Trimming left V 1 base short and J 0 bases short, with 10 bases between. This CDR3 contains 15 residues. CDR1 and CDR2 from the germline V gene are LNHDA and SQIVND (reference sequence). CDR3: CASSIGGRGSYEQYF. The CDR3 DNA is TGTGCCAGTAGTATAGGTGGCAGGGGCTCCTACGAGCAGTACTTC.

V usage is TRBV6-6 and J usage is TRBJ1-2, with a possible D match to TRBD1 (5 bases). V was cut by 6 bases and J by 2 bases, with 10 bases left in between. The CDR3 is made up of 13 amino acids. Germline V gene data show CDR1 as MNHNY and CDR2 as SVGAGI (reference sequence). The CDR3 sequence is CASSRGKNYGYTF. In DNA, the CDR3 is TGTGCCAGCAGCCGGGGGAAAAACTATGGCTACACCTTC.

The rearrangement links TRBV28 to TRBJ2-1, with D possibly being TRBD1 (6 bases). Trimming removed 6 bases at V and 13 bases at J, with 19 bases between. The length of the CDR3 is 13 residues. Germline V CDR1 and CDR2: MDHEN, SYDVKM. CDR3 in DNA: TGTGCCAGCAGCCCAAACCAGGGACAAAAACAGTTCTTC. Translating it yields CASSPNQGQKQFF.

The chain combines TRBV7-6 with TRBJ2-3; TRBD1 agrees at 10 bases. Germline trimming cut 3 bases from V and 4 bases from J; bases unmatched to any gene: 1. The CDR3 has 14 residues. CDR1 is SGHVS, CDR2 FNYEAQ, per germline. DNA of the CDR3: TGTGCCAGCAGCTTGGGACAGGGGTCAGATACGCAGTATTTT. Translated: CASSLGQGSDTQYF. Based on the CDR3 plus reference TRBV7-6 and TRBJ2-3, the full variable domain is GAGVSQSPRYKVTKRGQDVALRCDPISGHVSLYWYRQALGQGPEFLTYFNYEAQQDKSGLPNDRFSAERPEGSISTLTIQRTEQRDSAMYRCASSLGQGSDTQYFGPGTRLTVL.

This clone showed up just once. The rearrangement joins TRBV10-3 to TRBJ1-2; D uncertain. The CDR3 has 12 amino acids. V was trimmed by 0 bases and J by 4 bases, leaving 3 bases between them. Germline loops: CDR1 ENHRY, CDR2 SYGVKD. DNA of the CDR3: TGTGCCATCAGTGAGTCCATCTATGGCTACACCTTC. It translates to CAISESIYGYTF.

The rearrangement joins TRBV7-3 to TRBJ2-2; D is unclear. V was cut by 5 bases and J by 6 bases, with 10 bases left in between. Per the germline V gene, CDR1 is SGHTA and CDR2 is FQGTGA. This CDR3 comprises 13 residues. Here the CDR3 reads CASSLWQAGELFF. For the CDR3, the DNA is TGTGCCAGCAGCCTCTGGCAGGCCGGGGAGCTGTTTTTT.

This sequence joins TRBV28 and TRBJ2-2, with D perhaps TRBD1 (6 bases). Germline V lookup: CDR1 MDHEN, CDR2 SYDVKM. With 11 bases removed from V and 1 base from J, the gap between germline ends came to 11 bases. The CDR3 is made up of 13 amino acids. The CDR3 bases are TGTGCCTCACAGGGCTGGAACACCGGGGAGCTGTTTTTT. This encodes CASQGWNTGELFF.

This clone was seen just once. The chain employs TRBV7-9 and TRBJ1-3; D perhaps matches TRBD1 (5 bases). This CDR3 has 15 amino acids. Per germline, CDR1 SEHNR and CDR2 FQNEAQ (reference sequence). V gave up 1 base and J gave up 0 bases, with 7 bases separating them. CDR3 in DNA: TGTGCCAGCAGCTTAGGGGGCGCCTCTGGAAACACCATATATTTT. It is translated as CASSLGGASGNTIYF.

The chain has TRBV29-1 and TRBJ1-1; tentative D call: TRBD1 (5 bases). The V gene lost 1 base and the J gene lost 10 bases, with 13 bases spanning the gap. Germline V gene sequence: CDR1 SQVTM, CDR2 ANQGSEA. The CDR3 is 12 amino acids. The CDR3 sequence: CSVEGGGVGAFF. The CDR3 nucleotides are TGCAGCGTTGAAGGGGGGGGAGTAGGAGCTTTCTTT. The full variable domain, in which reference TRBV29-1 and TRBJ1-1 provide the parts outside the CDR3, is SAVISQKPSRDICQRGTSLTIQCQVDSQVTMMFWYRQQPGQSLTLIATANQGSEATYESGFVIDKFPISRPNLTFSTLTVSNMSPEDSSIYLCSVEGGGVGAFFGQGTRLTVV.

This chain joins TRBV11-3 and TRBJ2-7, with D perhaps matching TRBD1 (6 bases). The CDR3 is 13 residues long. From germline, CDR1 is SGHNT and CDR2 YENEEA. V lost 3 bases, J lost 4 bases, and 10 bases lay in between. CDR3 nucleotides: TGTGCCAGCAGCTTGTCAGGGGATTACGAGCAGTACTTC. Amino acid sequence: CASSLSGDYEQYF.

The gene calls are TRBV6-1 and TRBJ1-1; no definite D call. V was shortened by 1 base and J by 10 bases, with 7 bases between the two germline ends. CDR1 and CDR2 (germline): MNHNS, SASEGT. The CDR3 loop spans 11 amino acids. CDR3 DNA sequence: TGTGCCAGCAGTGAAGGAGGCAGAGCTTTCTTT. It codes for CASSEGGRAFF.

This chain links TRBV7-9 with TRBJ2-3; D may be TRBD1 (6 bases). The CDR3 has 15 residues. In germline, CDR1 is SEHNR, CDR2 FQNEAQ (reference sequence). V was trimmed by 1 base and J by 0 bases, leaving 8 bases between them. The CDR3 loop reads CASSLEQGSTDTQYF. CDR3 coding DNA: TGTGCCAGCAGCTTAGAGCAGGGGAGCACAGATACGCAGTATTTT.

This clone was counted between two and nine times. The rearrangement joins TRBV15 to TRBJ1-2, with D perhaps TRBD1 (5 bases). Looked up from germline, CDR1 is LNHNV and CDR2 is YYDKDF (reference sequence). The CDR3 extends over 13 amino acids. The V end was cut by 4 bases, the J end by 8 bases, with 14 bases between. CDR3 amino acids: CATSTKDTLGYTF. In DNA form, the CDR3 reads TGTGCCACCAGCACTAAGGACACCCTGGGCTACACCTTC.

This chain connects TRBV9 to TRBJ2-3; D is ambiguous. The CDR3 spans 12 residues. The germline CDR1 and CDR2 sequences are SGDLS and YYNGEE. V lost 3 bases to trimming and J lost 2 bases, with 4 bases between them. The DNA for the CDR3 is TGTGCCAGCAGCGCCAACACAGATACGCAGTATTTT. The encoded protein is CASSANTDTQYF.

The V call is TRBV2, the J call TRBJ1-5, with 7 bases fitting TRBD1. V lost 4 bases, J lost 4 bases, and 7 bases stayed unmatched. The germline CDR1 and CDR2 sequences are SNHLY and FYNNEI. This CDR3 spans 15 amino acids. The CDR3 loop is CASSVGTAPNQPQHF. CDR3 DNA sequence: TGTGCCAGCAGTGTAGGGACAGCTCCTAATCAGCCCCAGCATTTT.

The chain joins TRBV7-2 to TRBJ2-5; TRBD2 matches 12 bases. J was trimmed by 5 bases and V by 5 bases; bases with no gene match: 12. The germline V gene has CDR1 SGHTA and CDR2 FQGNSA. The CDR3 is 17 residues long. The CDR3 DNA sequence: TGTGCCAGCAGCCTACCGGCTAGCGGGGGGGCCCGGGAGACCCAGTACTTC. Protein product: CASSLPASGGARETQYF.

CDR3 residues: CASSSTVGGGQPQHF. In DNA, the CDR3 is TGTGCCAGCAGTTCTACCGTAGGGGGCGGCCAGCCCCAGCATTTT. The chain has TRBV27 and TRBJ1-5, with 7 bases aligning to TRBD1. Germline CDR1 is MNHEY and CDR2 is SMNVEV (reference sequence). Trimming removed 4 bases from V and 7 bases from J; junction bases left unmatched: 10. The CDR3 runs to 15 residues.

The CDR3 spells CASRGVYGYTF. CDR3 nucleotides: TGTGCCAGCAGAGGGGTCTATGGCTACACCTTC. The J gene is TRBJ1-2, the V gene TRBV2, with a weak D call TRBD1 (5 bases). CDR1 SNHLY and CDR2 FYNNEI come from the germline V gene. Trimming left V 6 bases short and J 4 bases short, with 6 bases between. The CDR3 has 11 amino acids. The whole variable domain, remainder taken from reference TRBV2 and TRBJ1-2, is EPEVTQTPSHQVTQMGQEVILRCVPISNHLYFYWYRQILGQKVEFLVSFYNNEISEKSEIFDDQFSVERPDGSNFTLKIRSTKLEDSAMYFCASRGVYGYTFGSGTRLTVV.

This chain links TRBV7-9 with TRBJ2-4; 7 bases fit TRBD2. The germline gives CDR1 SEHNR, CDR2 FQNEAQ (reference sequence). The CDR3 spans 14 residues. V trimming: 4 bases; J trimming: 6 bases; junction bases outside the gene matches: 6. The CDR3 loop is CASSSTWEGNIQYF. CDR3 DNA sequence: TGTGCCAGCAGCTCAACTTGGGAGGGAAACATTCAGTACTTC. The full variable domain, in which reference TRBV7-9 and TRBJ2-4 provide the parts outside the CDR3, is DTGVSQNPRHKITKRGQNVTFRCDPISEHNRLYWYRQTLGQGPEFLTYFQNEAQLEKSRLLSDRFSAERPKGSFSTLEIQRTEQGDSAMYLCASSSTWEGNIQYFGAGTRLSVL.

The chain combines TRBV27 with TRBJ2-1, with a possible D match to TRBD1 (5 bases). The ends were cut back, 6 bases at V and 12 bases at J, with 21 bases in the middle. The CDR3 length is 14 residues. CDR1 and CDR2 (germline): MNHEY, SMNVEV (reference sequence). CDR3 protein: CASSSAVGHRRQFF. Here the CDR3 DNA reads TGTGCCAGCAGCTCGGCCGTAGGGCACAGGCGGCAGTTCTTC.

This chain uses TRBV28 with TRBJ2-1, with 7 positions matching TRBD1. Trimming at V came to 6 bases and at J to 8 bases, leaving 10 bases not matched to a gene. This CDR3 spans 14 amino acids. Germline V lookup: CDR1 MDHEN, CDR2 SYDVKM. This CDR3 is CASSPIDRVHEQFF. The CDR3 DNA reads TGTGCCAGCAGCCCAATCGACAGGGTGCATGAGCAGTTCTTC.